This TCR beta chain is drawn from a study of T cell responses to AZD1222 COVID-19 vaccine. General observations from the study: Donors were largely white British and mainly female; clonal diversity was possibly underestimated. Only a handful of AZD1222 recipients, more than 5 in all, had baseline seropositivity.

As for this clone: Its antigen is currently unknown.

Measured with immunoSEQ multiplex PCR; TCRdb has only the in-frame clones, and not every one. Among over 150,000 clones, 90% to 95% were seen once, and the ten largest hold 1%. Specimen: peripheral blood, collected 28 days after the second dose of the MenACWY control vaccine. The origin of this receptor is an adult who received the MenACWY meningococcal vaccine as a control.

This chain's CDR3 is CASSPGLNYGYTF. As DNA, the CDR3 is TGTGCCAGCAGCCCCGGTCTTAACTATGGCTACACCTTC. The chain links TRBV7-9 to TRBJ1-2; D remains unclear. The CDR3 covers 13 residues. V lost 5 bases and J lost 1, with 8 bases in between. CDR1 is SEHNR and CDR2 is FQNEAQ in the germline V gene (reference sequence).